This T cell receptor (beta chain) was recovered during a study of blood T cell repertoires in COVID-19. On the study more broadly: The samples span acute and convalescent COVID-19 from the United States, Italy and Spain. Nucleic acid was either cDNA or gDNA, and it came from T cells, B-cell-depleted T cells, or PBMCs.

Trimming took off 5 bases at V and 1 base at J, with 9 bases between the two ends. The CDR3 consists of 13 residues. Germline-derived CDR1 and CDR2 are MDHEN and SYDVKM. In the study's own analysis: For nucleated cells, counts were estimated from reference gene primer amplification. The protocol was immunoSEQ multiplex PCR, while the TCRdb copy is restricted to in-frame clones and leaves out a portion. V, J and clone size reflect that table, while D and trimming were determined from the DNA. The sample records under 200,000 clones, 83% being singletons. In this sample, this clone turned up once. V and J are TRBV28 and TRBJ2-7; no reliable D call. The specimen was peripheral blood. The receptor's source is a human donor in a cohort sampled during active COVID-19. The CDR3, as DNA: TGTGCCAGCAGTCCCGCACAGTCCTACGAGCAGTACTTC. It yields the protein CASSPAQSYEQYF.